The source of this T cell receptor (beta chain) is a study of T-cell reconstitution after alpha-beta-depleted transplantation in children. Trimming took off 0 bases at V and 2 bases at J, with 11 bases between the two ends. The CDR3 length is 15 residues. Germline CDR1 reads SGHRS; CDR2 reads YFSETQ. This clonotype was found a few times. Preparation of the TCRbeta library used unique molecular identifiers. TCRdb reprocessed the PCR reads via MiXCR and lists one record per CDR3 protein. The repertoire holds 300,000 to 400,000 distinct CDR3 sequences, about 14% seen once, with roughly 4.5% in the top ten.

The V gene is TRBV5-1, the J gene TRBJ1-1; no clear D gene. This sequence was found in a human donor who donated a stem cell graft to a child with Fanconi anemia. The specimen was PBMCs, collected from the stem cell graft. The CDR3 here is CASSLAQIRNTEAFF. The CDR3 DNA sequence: TGCGCCAGCAGCTTGGCACAGATAAGAAACACTGAAGCTTTCTTT.